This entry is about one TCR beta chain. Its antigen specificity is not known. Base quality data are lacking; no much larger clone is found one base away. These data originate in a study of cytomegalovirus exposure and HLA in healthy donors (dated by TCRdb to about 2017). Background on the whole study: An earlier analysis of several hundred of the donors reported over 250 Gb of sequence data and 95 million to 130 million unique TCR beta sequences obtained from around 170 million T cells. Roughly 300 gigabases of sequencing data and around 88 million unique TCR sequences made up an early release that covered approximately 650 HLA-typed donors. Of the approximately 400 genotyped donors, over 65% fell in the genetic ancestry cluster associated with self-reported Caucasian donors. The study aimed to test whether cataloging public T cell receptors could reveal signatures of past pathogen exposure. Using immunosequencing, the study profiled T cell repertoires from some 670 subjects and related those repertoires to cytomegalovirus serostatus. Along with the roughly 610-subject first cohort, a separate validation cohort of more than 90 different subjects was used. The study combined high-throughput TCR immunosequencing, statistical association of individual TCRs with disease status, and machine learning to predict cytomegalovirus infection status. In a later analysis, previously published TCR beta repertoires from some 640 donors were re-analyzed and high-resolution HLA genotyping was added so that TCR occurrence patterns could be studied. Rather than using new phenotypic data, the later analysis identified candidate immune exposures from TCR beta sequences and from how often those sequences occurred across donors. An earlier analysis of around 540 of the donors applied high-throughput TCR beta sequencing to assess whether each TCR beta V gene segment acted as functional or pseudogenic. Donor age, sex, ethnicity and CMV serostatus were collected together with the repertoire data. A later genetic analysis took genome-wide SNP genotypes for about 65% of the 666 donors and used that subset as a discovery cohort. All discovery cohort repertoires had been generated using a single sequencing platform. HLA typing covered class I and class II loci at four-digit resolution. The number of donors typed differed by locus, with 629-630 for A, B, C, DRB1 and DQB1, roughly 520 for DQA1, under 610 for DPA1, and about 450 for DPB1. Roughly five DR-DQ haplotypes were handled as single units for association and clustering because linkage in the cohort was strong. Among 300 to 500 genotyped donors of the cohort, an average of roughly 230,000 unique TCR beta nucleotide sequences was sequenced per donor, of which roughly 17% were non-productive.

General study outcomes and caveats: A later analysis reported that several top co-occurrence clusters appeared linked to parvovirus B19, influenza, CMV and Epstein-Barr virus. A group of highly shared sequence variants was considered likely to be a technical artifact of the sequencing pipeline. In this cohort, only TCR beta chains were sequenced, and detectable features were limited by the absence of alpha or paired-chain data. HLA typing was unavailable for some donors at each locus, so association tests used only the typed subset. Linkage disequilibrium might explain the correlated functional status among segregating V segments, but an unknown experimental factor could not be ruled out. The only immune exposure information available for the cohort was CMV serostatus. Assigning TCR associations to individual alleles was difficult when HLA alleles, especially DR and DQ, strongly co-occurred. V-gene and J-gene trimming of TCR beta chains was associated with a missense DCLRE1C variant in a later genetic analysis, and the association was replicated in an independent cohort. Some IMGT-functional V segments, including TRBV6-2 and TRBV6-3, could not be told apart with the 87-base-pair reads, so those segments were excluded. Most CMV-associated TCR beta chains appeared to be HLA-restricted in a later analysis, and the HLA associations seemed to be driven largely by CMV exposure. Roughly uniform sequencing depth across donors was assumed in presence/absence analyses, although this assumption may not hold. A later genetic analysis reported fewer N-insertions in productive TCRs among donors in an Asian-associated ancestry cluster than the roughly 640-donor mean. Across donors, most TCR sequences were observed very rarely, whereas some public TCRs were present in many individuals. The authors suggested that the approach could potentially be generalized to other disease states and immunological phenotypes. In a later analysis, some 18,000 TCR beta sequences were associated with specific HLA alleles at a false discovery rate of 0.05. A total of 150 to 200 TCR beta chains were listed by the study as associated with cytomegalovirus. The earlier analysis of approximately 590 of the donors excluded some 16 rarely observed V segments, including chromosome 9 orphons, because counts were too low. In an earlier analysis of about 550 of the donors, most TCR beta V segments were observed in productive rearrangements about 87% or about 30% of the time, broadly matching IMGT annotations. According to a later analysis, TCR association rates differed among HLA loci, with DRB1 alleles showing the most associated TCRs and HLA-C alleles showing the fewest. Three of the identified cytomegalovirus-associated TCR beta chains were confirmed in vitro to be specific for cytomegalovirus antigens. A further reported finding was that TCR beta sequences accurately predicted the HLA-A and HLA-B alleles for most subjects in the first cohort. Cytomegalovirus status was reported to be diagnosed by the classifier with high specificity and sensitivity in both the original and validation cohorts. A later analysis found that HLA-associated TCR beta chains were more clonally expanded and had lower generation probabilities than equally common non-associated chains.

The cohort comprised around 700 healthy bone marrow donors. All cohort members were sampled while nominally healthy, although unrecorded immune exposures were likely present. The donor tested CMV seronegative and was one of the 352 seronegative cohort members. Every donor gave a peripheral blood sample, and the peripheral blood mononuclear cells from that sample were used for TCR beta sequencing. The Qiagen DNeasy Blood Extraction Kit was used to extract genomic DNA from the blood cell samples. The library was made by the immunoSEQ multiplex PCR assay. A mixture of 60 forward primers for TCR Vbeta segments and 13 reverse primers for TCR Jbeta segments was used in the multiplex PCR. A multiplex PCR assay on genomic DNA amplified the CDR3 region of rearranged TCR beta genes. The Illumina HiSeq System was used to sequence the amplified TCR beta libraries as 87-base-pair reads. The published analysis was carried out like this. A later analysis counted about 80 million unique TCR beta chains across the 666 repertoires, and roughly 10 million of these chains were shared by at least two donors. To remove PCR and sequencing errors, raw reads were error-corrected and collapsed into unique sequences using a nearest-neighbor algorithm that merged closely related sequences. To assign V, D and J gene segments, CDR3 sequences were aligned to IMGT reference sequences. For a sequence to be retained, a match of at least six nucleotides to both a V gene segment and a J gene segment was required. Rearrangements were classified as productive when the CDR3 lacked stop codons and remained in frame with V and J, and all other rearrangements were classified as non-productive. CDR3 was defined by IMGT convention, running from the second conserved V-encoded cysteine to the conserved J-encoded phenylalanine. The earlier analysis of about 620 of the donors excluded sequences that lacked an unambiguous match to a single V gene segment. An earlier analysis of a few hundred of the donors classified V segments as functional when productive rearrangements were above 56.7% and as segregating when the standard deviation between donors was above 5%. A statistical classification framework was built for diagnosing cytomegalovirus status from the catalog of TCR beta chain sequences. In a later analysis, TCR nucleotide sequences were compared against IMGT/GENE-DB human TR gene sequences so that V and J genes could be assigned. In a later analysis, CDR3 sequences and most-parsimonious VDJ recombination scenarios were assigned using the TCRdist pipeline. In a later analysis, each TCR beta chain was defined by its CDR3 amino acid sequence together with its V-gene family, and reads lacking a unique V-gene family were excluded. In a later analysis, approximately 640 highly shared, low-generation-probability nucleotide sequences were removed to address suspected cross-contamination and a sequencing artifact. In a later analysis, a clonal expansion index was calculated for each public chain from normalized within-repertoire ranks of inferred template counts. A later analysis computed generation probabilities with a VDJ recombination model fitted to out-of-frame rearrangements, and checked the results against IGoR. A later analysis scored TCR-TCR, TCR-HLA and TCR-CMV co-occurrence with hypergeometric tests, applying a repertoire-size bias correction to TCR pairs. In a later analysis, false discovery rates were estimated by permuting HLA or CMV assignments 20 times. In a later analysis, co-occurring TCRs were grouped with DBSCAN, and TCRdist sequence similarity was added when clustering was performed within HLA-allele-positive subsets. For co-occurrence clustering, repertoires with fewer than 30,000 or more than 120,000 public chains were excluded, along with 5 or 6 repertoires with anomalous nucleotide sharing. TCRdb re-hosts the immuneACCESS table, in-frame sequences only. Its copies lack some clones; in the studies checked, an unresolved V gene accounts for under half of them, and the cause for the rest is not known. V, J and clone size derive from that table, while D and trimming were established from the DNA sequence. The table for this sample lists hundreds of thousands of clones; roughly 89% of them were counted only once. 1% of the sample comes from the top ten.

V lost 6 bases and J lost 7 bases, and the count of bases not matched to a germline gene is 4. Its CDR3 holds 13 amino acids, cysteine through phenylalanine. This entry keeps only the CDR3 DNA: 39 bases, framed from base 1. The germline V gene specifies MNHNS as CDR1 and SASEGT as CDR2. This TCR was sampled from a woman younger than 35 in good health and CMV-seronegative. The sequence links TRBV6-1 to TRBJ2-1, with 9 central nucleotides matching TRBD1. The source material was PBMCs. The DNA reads TGTGCCAGCAGGACAGGGGGGTGGAATGAGCAGTTCTTC. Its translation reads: CASRTGGWNEQFF.